This T cell receptor beta chain emerged from a study of cytomegalovirus exposure and HLA in healthy donors. Overall study context: Samples from HLA-typed donors yielded about 85 million unique TCRs in an early data release. Study-wide results and caveats: Later analysis demonstrated an association between a missense DCLRE1C variant and TCR beta V- and J-gene trimming. Presence/absence comparisons presumed near-even sequencing depth among donors.

The PCR had 60 Vbeta and 13 Jbeta primers. TCRdb's copy holds only in-frame clones and misses some; the assay was immunoSEQ multiplex PCR. The sample's table shows roughly 150,000 clones. J gave up 6 bases and V 6 bases, and 9 bases lay outside the gene matches. This CDR3 has 16 amino acids. Germline V gene sequence: CDR1 MDHEN, CDR2 SYDVKM. Concerning this clone itself: Antigen: not known.

The clonotype originates from a woman aged 50 to 65 in good health and CMV-seronegative. The chain combines TRBV28 with TRBJ2-1, with 12 nucleotides matching TRBD1. The sample was PBMCs. CDR3 sequence (DNA): TGTGCCAGCAGCCCGCCGGGACAGGGGGCGGTCAATGAGCAGTTCTTC. Translated, it gives CASSPPGQGAVNEQFF.